These T cell receptor beta chains were read from a single sample in a study of lymphopenia after photon versus proton radiotherapy. Libraries were prepared by immunoSEQ multiplex PCR; TCRdb keeps only in-frame clonotypes and omits some of them. The sample has fewer than 20,000 clones; 92% are singletons. The sequencing used peripheral blood, collected from a patient treated with photon-based radiotherapy. The receptors stem from a woman aged 40 to 55 with cholangiocarcinoma. Both conserved end residues are part of each CDR3. Each record gives: CDR3 length, V gene, CDR3 protein.

len: 16
v_gene: TRBV5-8
CDR3aa: CASSHPDLMNTGELFF

len: 16
v_gene: TRBV6-4
CDR3aa: CASSDSRYGRRYEQYF

len: 15
v_gene: TRBV10-3
CDR3aa: CAISISLSSYNEQFF

len: 16
v_gene: TRBV14
CDR3aa: CASSQDWVRGTGELFF

len: 14
v_gene: TRBV18
CDR3aa: CASSPPATGNTIYF

len: 13
v_gene: TRBV27
CDR3aa: CASRKTGVGEQYF

len: 12
v_gene: TRBV6-1
CDR3aa: CASSPLSYEQYF

len: 15
v_gene: TRBV7-2
CDR3aa: CASSLSPDRPSGYTF

len: 16
v_gene: TRBV5-6
CDR3aa: CASSQGQGAKNYGYTF

len: 12
v_gene: TRBV7-2
CDR3aa: CASSLAEMKQFF

len: 15
v_gene: TRBV29-1
CDR3aa: CSVEGTGGFLDTQYF

len: 17
v_gene: TRBV9
CDR3aa: CASSVVGGFSATDTQYF

len: 17
v_gene: TRBV7-9
CDR3aa: CASSLVGLTGIYTEAFF

len: 16
v_gene: TRBV7-6
CDR3aa: CASSLVPSGSLYEQYF

len: 12
v_gene: TRBV7-9
CDR3aa: CASSLTQETQYF

len: 13
v_gene: TRBV14
CDR3aa: CASSQAGGAIQYF

len: 15
v_gene: TRBV10-2
CDR3aa: CASSSSGGKQETQYF

len: 15
v_gene: TRBV4-2
CDR3aa: CASSREAGTNYEQYF

len: 14
v_gene: TRBV30
CDR3aa: CACPWTSGYNEQFF

len: 15
v_gene: TRBV5-4
CDR3aa: CASSLAVDRISPLHF

len: 15
v_gene: TRBV6-6
CDR3aa: CASSYRLDTWKTQYF

len: 18
v_gene: TRBV27
CDR3aa: CASSLETPSVYSYNEQFF

len: 18
v_gene: TRBV5-4
CDR3aa: CASSLELAGGFSTDTQYF

len: 14
v_gene: TRBV9
CDR3aa: CASSVAPSTAGYTF

len: 10
v_gene: TRBV29-1
CDR3aa: CSVEVDEQFF

len: 14
v_gene: TRBV30
CDR3aa: CAWSVPRGNQPQHF

len: 14
v_gene: TRBV19
CDR3aa: CASRGRVRLQPQHF